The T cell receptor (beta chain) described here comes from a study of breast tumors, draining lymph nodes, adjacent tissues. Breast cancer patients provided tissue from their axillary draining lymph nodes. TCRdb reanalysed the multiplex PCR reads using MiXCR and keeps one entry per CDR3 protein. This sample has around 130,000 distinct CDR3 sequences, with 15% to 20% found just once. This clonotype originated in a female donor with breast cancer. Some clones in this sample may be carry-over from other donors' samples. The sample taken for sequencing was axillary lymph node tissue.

CDR3 residues: CASSVPGVLTF. The CDR3 nucleotides read TGTGCCAGCAGCGTCCCAGGAGTCCTGACTTTC. V gene TRBV9 combines with J gene TRBJ2-6; D gene uncertain. Germline loops: CDR1 SGDLS, CDR2 YYNGEE. The CDR3 loop spans 11 amino acids. Trimming took off 2 bases at V and 13 bases at J, with 7 bases between the two ends.